This T cell receptor beta chain was observed in a study of post-analysis software for immune sequencing data. The CDR3 sequence is 16 residues long. CDR1 and CDR2 from the germline V gene are DFQATT and SNEGSKA (reference sequence). V dropped 3 bases and J dropped 6 bases, with 21 bases sitting between them. Study findings and constraints: Four or five TRBV segments, including TRBV5-6, TRBV5-1 and TRBV20-1, were more frequent in patients than controls.

There are many counts of this clonotype. Its matching antigen is unknown. Carried by the TCR beta cDNA libraries were unique molecular identifiers. Yield was approximately 500,000 cDNA molecules from around 1 to 9.1 million T cells. TCRdb reprocessed the PCR reads via MiXCR and lists one record per CDR3 protein. Of some 190,000 distinct CDR3 sequences listed, 25% to 35% were seen once; the top ten hold 3% to 3.5%. The clonotype comes from a girl under 18 with multiple sclerosis. The rearrangement uses TRBV20-1 and TRBJ2-1; possibly TRBD1 or TRBD2 for D (6 bases each). Sequences were obtained from blood. Here the CDR3 reads CSASPSSRGPSNEQFF. The CDR3 DNA reads as TGCAGTGCTAGTCCCTCTTCTCGGGGGCCGTCCAATGAGCAGTTCTTC.